A selection of T cell receptor beta chains follows, all from one sample in a study of human T cells and chemical hapten exposure. One entry per CDR3 protein results from TCRdb running MiXCR on the RACE reads. The repertoire holds just over 350,000 distinct CDR3 sequences, with just under 6.5% as singletons. The specimen was whole blood, collected in connection with sensitization to the hapten diphenylcyclopropenone (DPC). These receptors all stem from a woman in her late teens or twenties with alopecia areata. Some clones in this sample may be carry-over from other donors' samples. Each CDR3 is given with its conserved first and last residue. Fields, in order: clone size, V gene, J gene, D gene, CDR3 length, CDR3 protein, CDR3 DNA. D genes are given only for firm matches. Clone size is stated in some rows and not others, as once, few, many or a class when expanded.

-	TRBV27	TRBJ2-4	TRBD1	15	CASSYRGQGGNIQYF	TGTGCCAGCAGTTATAGGGGACAGGGGGGCAACATTCAGTACTTC
-	TRBV10-3	TRBJ2-3	-	14	CAISRLLVGDTQYF	TGTGCCATCAGTCGACTGCTGGTTGGAGATACGCAGTATTTT
many	TRBV20-1	TRBJ2-1	-	8	CSATEQFF	TGCAGTGCTACTGAGCAGTTCTTC
few	TRBV4-2	TRBJ2-5	-	14	CASSQDRGGETQYF	TGTGCCAGCAGCCAAGATCGGGGTGGAGAGACCCAGTACTTC
many	TRBV6-2/TRBV6-3	TRBJ1-1	-	15	CASQLSGGQNTEAFF	TGTGCCAGCCAGTTATCGGGGGGCCAGAACACTGAAGCTTTCTTT
few	TRBV4-3	TRBJ2-7	-	15	CASSQYRAVSYEQYF	TGCGCCAGCAGCCAATACCGGGCCGTCTCCTACGAGCAGTACTTC
-	TRBV7-7	TRBJ2-2	-	14	CASSLGMNTGELFF	TGTGCTAGCAGCTTAGGCATGAACACCGGGGAGCTGTTTTTT
many	TRBV4-3	TRBJ2-5	TRBD2	17	CASSQDRGSGGPGTQYF	TGCGCCAGCAGCCAAGATCGGGGTAGCGGGGGGCCCGGGACCCAGTACTTC
-	TRBV6-5	TRBJ2-5	TRBD2	13	CASLPGGAETQYF	TGTGCCAGCCTCCCGGGGGGGGCAGAGACCCAGTACTTC
many	TRBV12-5	TRBJ2-1	-	13	CASGLGDTREQFF	TGTGCTAGTGGTTTGGGGGATACTAGAGAGCAGTTCTTC
-	TRBV19	TRBJ2-1	-	15	CASIPPGRGDNEQFF	TGTGCCAGTATCCCACCAGGCAGGGGGGACAATGAGCAGTTCTTC
few	TRBV7-9	TRBJ1-1	TRBD1	16	CASSRGPGTGGTEAFF	TGTGCCAGCAGCCGGGGTCCCGGGACAGGGGGGACTGAAGCTTTCTTT
-	TRBV24-1	TRBJ2-3	-	12	CATSHQRDTQYF	TGTGCCACCAGCCACCAGAGAGATACGCAGTATTTT
few	TRBV5-1	TRBJ2-1	-	15	CASSPDTSSYNEQFF	TGCGCCAGCAGCCCGGACACGAGCTCCTACAATGAGCAGTTCTTC
-	TRBV24-1	TRBJ2-3	-	15	CATSTGTRVPRKQYF	TGTGCCACCAGCACCGGGACAAGGGTCCCGCGGAAGCAGTATTTT
few	TRBV5-1	TRBJ2-5	-	12	CASSEPLKTQYF	TGCGCCAGCAGCGAGCCCTTAAAGACCCAGTACTTC
-	TRBV20-1	TRBJ2-6	-	15	CSARPLASGANVLTF	TGCAGTGCTAGACCCCTTGCCTCTGGGGCCAACGTCCTGACTTTC
few	TRBV29-1	TRBJ2-3	TRBD2	14	CSVEETGEGDTQYF	TGCAGCGTTGAGGAGACTGGGGAGGGGGATACGCAGTATTTT
few	TRBV6-2/TRBV6-3	TRBJ1-5	-	14	CASSEDSFNQPQHF	TGTGCCAGCAGCGAGGACAGCTTCAATCAGCCCCAGCATTTT
few	TRBV6-1	TRBJ1-4	-	14	CASSEGGRNEKLFF	TGTGCCAGCAGTGAGGGGGGGCGCAATGAAAAACTGTTTTTT
-	TRBV24-1	TRBJ2-7	-	14	CATSDLDTSREQYF	TGTGCCACCAGTGATTTGGACACGAGCCGCGAGCAGTACTTC
many	TRBV28	TRBJ2-6	-	15	CASSLSFSGANVLTF	TGTGCCAGCAGTTTATCATTCTCTGGGGCCAACGTCCTGACTTTC
few	TRBV7-2	TRBJ1-5	-	13	CASSPMEGRPQHF	TGTGCCAGCAGCCCGATGGAGGGGCGGCCCCAGCATTTT
many	TRBV6-2/TRBV6-3	TRBJ2-2	-	14	CASAPDFITGELFF	TGTGCCAGCGCCCCGGACTTTATCACCGGGGAGCTGTTTTTT
-	TRBV9	TRBJ1-1	-	14	CASSPRSMNTEAFF	TGTGCCAGCAGCCCACGAAGCATGAACACTGAAGCTTTCTTT
many	TRBV7-2	TRBJ1-1	-	15	CASSLAQAVNTEAFF	TGTGCCAGCAGCTTAGCGCAGGCAGTAAACACTGAAGCTTTCTTT
few	TRBV24-1	TRBJ2-2	-	13	CATRDQNTGELFF	TGTGCCACCAGGGATCAAAACACCGGGGAGCTGTTTTTT
many	TRBV4-3	TRBJ2-7	-	16	CASSPTSQTGTYEQYF	TGCGCCAGCAGCCCTACAAGTCAGACAGGTACCTACGAGCAGTACTTC
few	TRBV7-9	TRBJ1-5	TRBD1	15	CASSSGQGMIQPQHF	TGTGCCAGCAGCTCCGGACAGGGGATGATACAGCCCCAGCATTTT
few	TRBV7-2	TRBJ2-6	-	17	CASSLAPGPSGANVLTF	TGTGCCAGCAGCTTAGCGCCTGGGCCCTCTGGGGCCAACGTCCTGACTTTC
many	TRBV29-1	TRBJ1-1	TRBD1	14	CSVSRDSSNTEAFF	TGCAGCGTTTCCCGGGACAGTTCGAACACTGAAGCTTTCTTT
many	TRBV7-2	TRBJ1-1	TRBD1	16	CASSPRTGGSGAEAFF	TGTGCCAGCAGCCCCCGGACAGGGGGCTCAGGGGCTGAAGCTTTCTTT
many	TRBV6-5	TRBJ2-5	-	13	CASSYSQRGTQYF	TGTGCCAGCAGTTACTCGCAGAGGGGGACCCAGTACTTC
many	TRBV12-3/TRBV12-4	TRBJ1-1	TRBD1	15	CASIKGQGAGAEAFF	TGTGCCAGCATCAAGGGACAGGGGGCTGGGGCTGAAGCTTTCTTT
few	TRBV28	TRBJ2-3	TRBD2	14	CASNTGGGTHTQYF	TGTGCCAGCAACACGGGCGGGGGTACACATACGCAGTATTTT
few	TRBV7-2	TRBJ1-5	TRBD1	13	CASSFTGEQPQHF	TGTGCCAGCAGTTTTACAGGGGAACAGCCCCAGCATTTT
-	TRBV20-1	TRBJ2-7	TRBD1	16	CSARDLEGQETSEQYF	TGCAGTGCTAGAGACCTTGAAGGACAGGAAACCAGCGAGCAGTACTTC
-	TRBV4-3	TRBJ1-1	-	17	CASSQEWTGAGMTEAFF	TGCGCCAGCAGCCAAGAATGGACGGGGGCAGGGATGACTGAAGCTTTCTTT
-	TRBV10-3	TRBJ2-3	-	13	CAIRGQGGDTQYF	TGTGCCATCAGGGGGCAGGGGGGAGATACGCAGTATTTT
many	TRBV7-3	TRBJ1-2	-	13	CASSQTGNYGYTF	TGTGCCAGCAGCCAAACAGGGAACTATGGCTACACCTTC
few	TRBV20-1	TRBJ1-1	-	16	CSASSGVGGGNTEAFF	TGCAGTGCTAGTTCGGGGGTTGGTGGAGGAAACACTGAAGCTTTCTTT
many	TRBV3-1	TRBJ2-3	TRBD1	19	CASSQEVGRDRRSVDTQYF	TGTGCCAGCAGCCAAGAAGTGGGTAGGGACAGGAGGTCCGTAGATACGCAGTATTTT
-	TRBV27	TRBJ2-7	-	16	CASSERQGGSGYEQYF	TGTGCCAGCAGTGAACGACAGGGAGGGTCGGGTTACGAGCAGTACTTC
many	TRBV7-2	TRBJ2-5	-	15	CASSPGQAGTKTQYF	TGTGCCAGCAGCCCCGGACAGGCGGGGACGAAGACCCAGTACTTC
-	TRBV6-2/TRBV6-3	TRBJ1-3	TRBD1	14	CASRSQGRGNTIYF	TGTGCCAGCAGATCACAGGGGCGGGGAAACACCATATATTTT
many	TRBV9	TRBJ1-6	-	15	CASSVEPGYNSPLHF	TGTGCCAGCAGCGTAGAGCCAGGCTATAATTCACCCCTCCACTTT
many	TRBV29-1	TRBJ2-7	-	10	CSGGDYEQYF	TGCAGCGGGGGGGACTACGAGCAGTACTTC
many	TRBV28	TRBJ2-7	TRBD2	17	CASSPSSLAGVSLEQYF	TGTGCCAGCAGTCCTTCTTCTCTAGCGGGGGTGTCCTTGGAGCAGTACTTC
few	TRBV6-1	TRBJ1-1	TRBD1	15	CASSAKDRARDEAFF	TGTGCCAGCAGTGCCAAGGACAGGGCAAGGGATGAAGCTTTCTTT
many	TRBV6-6	TRBJ2-7	-	12	CASSPGISEQYF	TGTGCCAGCAGCCCTGGGATTAGCGAGCAGTACTTC
many	TRBV20-1	TRBJ1-1	TRBD1	15	CSARAPRQGNTEAFF	TGCAGTGCTAGAGCCCCAAGACAGGGGAACACTGAAGCTTTCTTT
-	TRBV29-1	TRBJ2-1	TRBD1	14	CSTSGGITYNEQFF	TGCAGCACTTCAGGGGGAATTACCTACAATGAGCAGTTCTTC